Shown below are 2 T cell receptor beta chains from a single sample sequenced in a study of beta chain features in type 1 diabetes. Reverse transcription of all isolated RNA meant that expressed TCRB transcripts were sequenced. Sequencing used immunoSEQ multiplex PCR; TCRdb keeps in-frame clones, though not all of them. The top ten hold approximately 0.011% of the sample, which has more than 300,000 clones, around an eighth seen once. Whole-study results and caveats: Within each of all four CD4+ subsets, Type 1 diabetes patients had TCRB CDR3s that were moderately but significantly shorter.

Antigens for these TCRs are unknown. Sequenced sample: naive CD4+ T cells from blood. Every receptor here comes from a woman in her late teens or twenties with type 1 diabetes.

The genes are TRBV18 and TRBJ1-2; D remains unclear. V was shortened by 3 bases and J by 6 bases, with 11 bases between the two germline ends. The germline V gene encodes CDR1 KGHSH and CDR2 LQKENI. The CDR3 is 13 residues long. The CDR3 protein is CASSPPSGNGYTF. The CDR3 coding sequence is TGTGCCAGCTCACCCCCCTCGGGGAATGGCTACACCTTC.

The V gene is TRBV7-9, the J gene TRBJ2-5; no reliable D call. The germline CDR1 and CDR2 sequences are SEHNR and FQNEAQ (reference sequence). The CDR3 runs 13 residues. Trimming removed 5 bases from V and 7 bases from J, with 14 bases in between. CDR3 loop: CASSPDGEATQYF. The CDR3 coding sequence is TGTGCCAGCAGCCCAGATGGAGAAGCGACCCAGTACTTC. The whole variable domain, filled in from reference TRBV7-9 and TRBJ2-5, reads DTGVSQNPRHKITKRGQNVTFRCDPISEHNRLYWYRQTLGQGPEFLTYFQNEAQLEKSRLLSDRFSAERPKGSFSTLEIQRTEQGDSAMYLCASSPDGEATQYFGPGTRLLVL.